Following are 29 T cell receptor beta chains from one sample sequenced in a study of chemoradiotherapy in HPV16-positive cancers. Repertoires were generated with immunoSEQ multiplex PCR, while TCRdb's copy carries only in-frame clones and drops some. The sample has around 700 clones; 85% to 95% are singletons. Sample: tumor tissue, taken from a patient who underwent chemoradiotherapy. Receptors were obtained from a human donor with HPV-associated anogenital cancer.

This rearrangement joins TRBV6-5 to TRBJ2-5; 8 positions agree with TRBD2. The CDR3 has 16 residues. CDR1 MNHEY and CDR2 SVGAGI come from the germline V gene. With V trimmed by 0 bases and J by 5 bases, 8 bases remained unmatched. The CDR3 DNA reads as TGTGCCAGCAGTTACTCTCAAGCGGGAGTAGGGGAGACCCAGTACTTC. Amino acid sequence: CASSYSQAGVGETQYF.

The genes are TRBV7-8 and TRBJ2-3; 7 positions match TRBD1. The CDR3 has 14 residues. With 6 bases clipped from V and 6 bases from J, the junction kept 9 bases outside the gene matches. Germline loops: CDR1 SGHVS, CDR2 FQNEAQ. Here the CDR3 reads CASSPGTAYDTQYF. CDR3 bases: TGTGCCAGCAGTCCCGGGACAGCGTATGATACGCAGTATTTT.

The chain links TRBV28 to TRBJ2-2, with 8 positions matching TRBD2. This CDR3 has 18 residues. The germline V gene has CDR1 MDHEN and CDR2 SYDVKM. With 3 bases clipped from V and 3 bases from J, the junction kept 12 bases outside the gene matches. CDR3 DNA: TGTGCCAGCAGTTTCTGGCTAGCGGGCTACCGCGACACCGGGGAGCTGTTTTTT. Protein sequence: CASSFWLAGYRDTGELFF.

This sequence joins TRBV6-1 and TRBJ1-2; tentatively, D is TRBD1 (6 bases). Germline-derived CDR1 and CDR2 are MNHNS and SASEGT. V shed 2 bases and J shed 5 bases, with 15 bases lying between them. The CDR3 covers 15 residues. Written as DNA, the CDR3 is TGTGCCAGCAGTGAAACCCTGGGACAACGTTATGGCTACACCTTC. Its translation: CASSETLGQRYGYTF.

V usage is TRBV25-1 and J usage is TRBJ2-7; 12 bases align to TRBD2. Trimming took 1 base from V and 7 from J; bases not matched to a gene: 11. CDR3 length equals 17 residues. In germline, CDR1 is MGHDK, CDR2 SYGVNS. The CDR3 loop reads CASSEWSTSGSSREQYF. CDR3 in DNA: TGTGCCAGCAGTGAATGGTCGACTAGCGGGAGCTCTAGGGAGCAGTACTTC.

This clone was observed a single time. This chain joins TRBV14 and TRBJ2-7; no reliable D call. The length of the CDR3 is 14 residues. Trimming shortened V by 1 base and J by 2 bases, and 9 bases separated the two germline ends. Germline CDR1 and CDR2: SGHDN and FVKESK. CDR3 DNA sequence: TGTGCCAGCAGCCAAGTCCACACAGCCTACGAGCAGTACTTC. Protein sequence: CASSQVHTAYEQYF.

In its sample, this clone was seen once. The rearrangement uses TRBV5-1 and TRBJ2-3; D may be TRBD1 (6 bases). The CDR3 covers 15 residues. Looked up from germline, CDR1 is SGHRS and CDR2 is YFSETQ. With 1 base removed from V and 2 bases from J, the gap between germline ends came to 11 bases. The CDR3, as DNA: TGCGCCAGCAGCTTGCAGGGGTTGGCCACAGATACGCAGTATTTT. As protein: CASSLQGLATDTQYF.

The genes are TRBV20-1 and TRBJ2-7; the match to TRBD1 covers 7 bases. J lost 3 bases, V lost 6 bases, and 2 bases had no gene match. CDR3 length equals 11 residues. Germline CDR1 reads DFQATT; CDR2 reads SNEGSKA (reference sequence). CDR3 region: CSARTGYEQYF. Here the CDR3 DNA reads TGCAGTGCAAGGACAGGCTACGAGCAGTACTTC.

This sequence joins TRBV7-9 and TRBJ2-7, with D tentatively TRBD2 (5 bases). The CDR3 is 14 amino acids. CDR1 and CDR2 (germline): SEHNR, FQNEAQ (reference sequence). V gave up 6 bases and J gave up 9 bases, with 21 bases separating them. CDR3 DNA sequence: TGTGCCAGCAGTACAAGGCTGAGTCTGGAGGCGCAGTACTTC. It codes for CASSTRLSLEAQYF. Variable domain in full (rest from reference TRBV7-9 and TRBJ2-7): DTGVSQNPRHKITKRGQNVTFRCDPISEHNRLYWYRQTLGQGPEFLTYFQNEAQLEKSRLLSDRFSAERPKGSFSTLEIQRTEQGDSAMYLCASSTRLSLEAQYFGPGTRLTVT.

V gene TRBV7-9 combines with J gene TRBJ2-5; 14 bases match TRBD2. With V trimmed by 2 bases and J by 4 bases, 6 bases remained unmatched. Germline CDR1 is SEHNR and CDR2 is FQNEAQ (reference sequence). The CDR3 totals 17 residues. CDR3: CASSLNGLAGGSETQYF. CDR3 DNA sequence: TGTGCCAGCAGCTTAAACGGACTAGCGGGGGGATCAGAGACCCAGTACTTC.

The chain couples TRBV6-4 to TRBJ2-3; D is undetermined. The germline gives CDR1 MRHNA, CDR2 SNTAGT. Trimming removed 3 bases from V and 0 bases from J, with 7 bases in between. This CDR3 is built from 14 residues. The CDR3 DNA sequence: TGTGCCAGCAGTGAGAGCGTTAGCACAGATACGCAGTATTTT. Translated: CASSESVSTDTQYF.

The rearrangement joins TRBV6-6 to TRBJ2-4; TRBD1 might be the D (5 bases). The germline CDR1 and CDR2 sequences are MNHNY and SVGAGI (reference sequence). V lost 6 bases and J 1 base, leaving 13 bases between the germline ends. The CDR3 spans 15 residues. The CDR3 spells CASSRSRVAKNIQYF. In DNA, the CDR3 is TGTGCCAGCAGCCGCTCCAGGGTGGCCAAAAACATTCAGTACTTC.

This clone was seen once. CDR3 sequence (DNA): TGCGCCAGCAGGAACAGGGAGGTAGATGAAGCTTTCTTT. Translating it yields CASRNREVDEAFF. The chain links TRBV4-1 to TRBJ1-1; maybe TRBD1 (6 bases). From germline, CDR1 is MGHRA and CDR2 YSYEKL. V was trimmed by 6 bases and J by 7 bases, leaving 15 bases between them. The CDR3 runs 13 residues.

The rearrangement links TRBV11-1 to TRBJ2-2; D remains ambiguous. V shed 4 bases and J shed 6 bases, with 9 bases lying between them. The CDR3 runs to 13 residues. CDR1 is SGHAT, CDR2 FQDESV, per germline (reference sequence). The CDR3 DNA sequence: TGTGCCAGCAGCTCCACACTGTCCGGGGAGCTGTTTTTT. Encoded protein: CASSSTLSGELFF.

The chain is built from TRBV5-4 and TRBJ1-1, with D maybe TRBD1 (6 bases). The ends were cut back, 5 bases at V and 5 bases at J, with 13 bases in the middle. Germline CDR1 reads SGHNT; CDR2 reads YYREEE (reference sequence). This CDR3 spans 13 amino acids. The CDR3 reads CASRVGGGTEAFF. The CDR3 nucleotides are TGTGCCAGCAGGGTAGGGGGAGGGACTGAAGCTTTCTTT.

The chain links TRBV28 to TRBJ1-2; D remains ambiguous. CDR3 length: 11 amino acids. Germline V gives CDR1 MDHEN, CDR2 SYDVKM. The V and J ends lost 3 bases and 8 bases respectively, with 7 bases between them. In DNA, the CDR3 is TGTGCCAGCAGTTTTGAAGAAGGCTACACCTTC. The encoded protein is CASSFEEGYTF.

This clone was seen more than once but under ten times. The CDR3 region is CASAGTENTEAFF. Written as DNA, the CDR3 is TGTGCCAGCGCGGGGACGGAGAACACTGAAGCTTTCTTT. This chain joins TRBV4-2 and TRBJ1-1, with a weak D call TRBD1 (5 bases). The CDR3 loop spans 13 amino acids. From germline, CDR1 is LGHNA and CDR2 YNFKEQ. Trimming took 8 bases from V and 1 from J, leaving 11 bases between them.

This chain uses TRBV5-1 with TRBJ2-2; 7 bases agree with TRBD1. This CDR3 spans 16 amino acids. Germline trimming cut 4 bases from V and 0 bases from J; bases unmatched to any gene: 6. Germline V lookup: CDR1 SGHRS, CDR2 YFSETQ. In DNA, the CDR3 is TGCGCCAGCAGCCCGCGACAGGGTGCGAACACCGGGGAGCTGTTTTTT. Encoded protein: CASSPRQGANTGELFF.

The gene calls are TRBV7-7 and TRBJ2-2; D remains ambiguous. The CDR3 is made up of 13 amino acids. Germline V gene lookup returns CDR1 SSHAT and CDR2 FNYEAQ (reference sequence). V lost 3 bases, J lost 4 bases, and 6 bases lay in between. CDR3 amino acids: CASSLAVTGELFF. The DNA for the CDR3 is TGTGCCAGCAGCTTGGCCGTCACCGGGGAGCTGTTTTTT. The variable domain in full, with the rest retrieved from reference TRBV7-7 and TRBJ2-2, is GAGVSQSPRYKVTKRGQDVTLRCDPISSHATLYWYQQALGQGPEFLTYFNYEAQPDKSGLPSDRFSAERPEGSISTLTIQRTEQRDSAMYRCASSLAVTGELFFGEGSRLTVL.

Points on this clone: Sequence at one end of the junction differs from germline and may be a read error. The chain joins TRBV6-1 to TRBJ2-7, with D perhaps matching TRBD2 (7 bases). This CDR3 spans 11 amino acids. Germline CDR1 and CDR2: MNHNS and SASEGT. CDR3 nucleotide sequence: TGTGCCAGCAGTGAAGAACGAGGGGGGGTCTTC. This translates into CASSEERGGVF.

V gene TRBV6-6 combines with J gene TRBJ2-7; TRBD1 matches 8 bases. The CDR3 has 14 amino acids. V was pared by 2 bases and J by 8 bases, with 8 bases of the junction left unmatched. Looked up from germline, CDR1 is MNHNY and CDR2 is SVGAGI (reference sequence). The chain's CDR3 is CASSYEDRVTKQYF. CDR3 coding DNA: TGTGCCAGCAGTTACGAGGACAGGGTGACCAAGCAGTACTTC.

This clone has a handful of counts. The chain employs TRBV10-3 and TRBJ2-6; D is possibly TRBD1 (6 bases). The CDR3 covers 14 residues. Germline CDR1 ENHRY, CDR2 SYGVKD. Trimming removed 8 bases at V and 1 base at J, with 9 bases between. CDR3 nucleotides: TGTGCCATCCCCGACAGGTCTGGGGCCAACGTCCTGACTTTC. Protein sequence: CAIPDRSGANVLTF.

CDR3 nucleotides: TGTGCCAGCAGCTTACAGTACCAAGAGACCCAGTACTTC. Translating gives CASSLQYQETQYF. This chain links TRBV7-3 with TRBJ2-5; no clear D gene. This CDR3 is built from 13 residues. Deletions cut 2 bases from V and 0 bases from J, with 4 bases between. Germline assignment: CDR1 SGHTA and CDR2 FQGTGA.

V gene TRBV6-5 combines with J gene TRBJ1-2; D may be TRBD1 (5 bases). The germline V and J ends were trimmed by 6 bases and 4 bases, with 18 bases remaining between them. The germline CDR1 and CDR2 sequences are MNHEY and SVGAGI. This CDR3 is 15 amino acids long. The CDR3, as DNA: TGTGCCAGCAGCCCCGCCCAGGGCGAAACCTATGGCTACACCTTC. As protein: CASSPAQGETYGYTF.

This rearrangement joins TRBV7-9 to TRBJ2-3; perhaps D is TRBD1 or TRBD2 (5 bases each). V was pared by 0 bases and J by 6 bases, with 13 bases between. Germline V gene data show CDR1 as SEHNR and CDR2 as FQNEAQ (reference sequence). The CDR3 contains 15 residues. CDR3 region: CASSLARGGTDTQYF. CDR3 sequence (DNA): TGTGCCAGCAGCTTAGCGCGTGGGGGAACGGATACGCAGTATTTT. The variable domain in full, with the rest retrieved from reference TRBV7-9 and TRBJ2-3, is DTGVSQNPRHKITKRGQNVTFRCDPISEHNRLYWYRQTLGQGPEFLTYFQNEAQLEKSRLLSDRFSAERPKGSFSTLEIQRTEQGDSAMYLCASSLARGGTDTQYFGPGTRLTVL.

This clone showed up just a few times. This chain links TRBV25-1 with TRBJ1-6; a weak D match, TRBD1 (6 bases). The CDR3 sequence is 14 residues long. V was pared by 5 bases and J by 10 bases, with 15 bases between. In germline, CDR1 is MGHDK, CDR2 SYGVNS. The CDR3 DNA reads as TGTGCCAGCAGTAAAACAGGGAATCCATCACCCCTCCACTTT. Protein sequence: CASSKTGNPSPLHF.

The CDR3 region has the DNA TGTGCCAGCAGTTTTAATAATGGAAATCAGCCCCAGCATTTT. Residues: CASSFNNGNQPQHF. The rearrangement links TRBV27 to TRBJ1-5; D ambiguous. Germline V gives CDR1 MNHEY, CDR2 SMNVEV (reference sequence). The CDR3 has 14 amino acids. V was trimmed by 3 bases and J by 4 bases, leaving 10 bases between them.

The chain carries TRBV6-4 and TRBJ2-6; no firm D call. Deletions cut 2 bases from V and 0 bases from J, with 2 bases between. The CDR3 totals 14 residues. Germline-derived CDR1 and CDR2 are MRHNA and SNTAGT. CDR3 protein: CASSDNSGANVLTF. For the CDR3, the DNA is TGTGCCAGCAGTGACAACTCTGGGGCCAACGTCCTGACTTTC.

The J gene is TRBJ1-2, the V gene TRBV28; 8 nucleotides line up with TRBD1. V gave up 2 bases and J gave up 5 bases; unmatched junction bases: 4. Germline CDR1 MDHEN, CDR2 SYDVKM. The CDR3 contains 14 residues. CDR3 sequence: CASSLPDRAYGYTF. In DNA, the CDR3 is TGTGCCAGCAGTTTACCGGACAGGGCGTATGGCTACACCTTC.